The clone carrying this TCR beta chain was counted once. Its target is unknown. The data originate from a study of T cell repertoires and HLA-DP antigens. Study information: Alloreactive CD4+ T cells targeted HLA-DP on transduced HeLa. Average DNA input: around 200 ng for CD137+CD4+ sorts, around 1,200 ng pre-culture. Study results and limitations: Clones undetected before culture averaged approximately 35% against one allele and 50.6% against the other.

CDR1 MNHEY and CDR2 SMNVEV come from the germline V gene (reference sequence). V shed 6 bases, J shed 10 bases, and the junction held 15 bases outside the gene matches. The CDR3 length is 16 residues. TCRdb keeps only in-frame clones here, not all; method: immunoSEQ multiplex PCR. Here the sample spans roughly 120,000 clones, 80% to 95% being singletons. This rearrangement joins TRBV27 to TRBJ2-1; TRBD2 matches at 10 bases. The sample was CD4+ T cells from PBMCs. The receptor comes from a woman aged 18-35 years in good health and CMV-seronegative. CDR3 DNA sequence: TGTGCCAGCAGCACCTCGGCTAGCGGGAGATTGCACGAGCAGTTCTTC. This sequence encodes CASSTSASGRLHEQFF.